This TCR beta chain was sequenced for a study of blood T cell repertoires in COVID-19. Across the study: Donors in the United States, Italy and Spain gave samples during acute or convalescent COVID-19. PBMCs, B-cell-depleted T cells, or T cells were the source of the cDNA or gDNA that made up the material.

Authors' analysis steps: Amplification of reference gene primers provided the estimated nucleated cell counts. Sequenced by immunoSEQ multiplex PCR; TCRdb stores in-frame clones only, minus some. The V and J calls and the clone size are those of that table, but D and trimming were determined from the DNA. Of approximately 160,000 clones listed, approximately 93% are singletons. Sequenced input: peripheral blood. This TCR was recovered from a woman aged 60 to 75 with COVID-19, enrolled during active disease.

The CDR3 is CASSSHGAGQGYNEQFF. CDR3 nucleotide sequence: TGCGCCAGCAGCTCACACGGCGCCGGACAAGGGTACAATGAGCAGTTCTTC. V gene TRBV5-1 combines with J gene TRBJ2-1, with a tentative D call TRBD1 (5 bases). The ends were cut back, 3 bases at V and 4 bases at J, with 20 bases in the middle. Germline V gene sequence: CDR1 SGHRS, CDR2 YFSETQ. This CDR3 has 17 amino acids.